Below, one T cell receptor (beta chain) is given with its context. Its antigen is not identified. The germline V gene has CDR1 MDHEN and CDR2 SYDVKM. The CDR3 sequence is 14 residues long. V shed 3 bases, J shed 8 bases, and the junction held 6 bases outside the gene matches. The source of the sample is a study of cytomegalovirus exposure and HLA in healthy donors. Study background: Ancestry clustering placed around 81% of several hundred genotyped donors in the Caucasian-associated cluster. General study points: Some highly shared sequence variants likely arose as a pipeline artifact. Most TCR beta V segments were productive about 87% or about 30% of the time in an earlier analysis.

Each donor was nominally healthy when sampled (though unrecorded immune exposures were likely). Both 60 Vbeta primers and 13 Jbeta primers went into the PCR. This table comes from immunoSEQ multiplex PCR, and its TCRdb copy is limited to in-frame clones, with some not included. The data hold about 140,000 clones, with approximately 80% observed a single time. This rearrangement joins TRBV28 to TRBJ2-1; 8 bases match TRBD2. Sequenced: PBMCs. This clonotype was obtained from a woman aged 50 to 60 in good health and CMV-seronegative. CDR3: CASSLVSGGYEQFF. The CDR3 DNA reads TGTGCCAGCAGTTTGGTAAGCGGGGGATATGAGCAGTTCTTC.